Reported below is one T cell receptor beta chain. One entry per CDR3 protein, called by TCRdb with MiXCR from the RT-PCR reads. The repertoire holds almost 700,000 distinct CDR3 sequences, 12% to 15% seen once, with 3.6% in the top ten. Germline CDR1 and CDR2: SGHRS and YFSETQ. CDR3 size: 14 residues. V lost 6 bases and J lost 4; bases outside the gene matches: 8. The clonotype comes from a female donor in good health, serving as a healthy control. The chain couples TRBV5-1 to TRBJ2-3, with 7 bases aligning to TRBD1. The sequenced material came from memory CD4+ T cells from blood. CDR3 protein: CASTGQMGSDTQYF. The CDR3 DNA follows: TGCGCCAGCACGGGACAGATGGGATCAGATACGCAGTATTTT.